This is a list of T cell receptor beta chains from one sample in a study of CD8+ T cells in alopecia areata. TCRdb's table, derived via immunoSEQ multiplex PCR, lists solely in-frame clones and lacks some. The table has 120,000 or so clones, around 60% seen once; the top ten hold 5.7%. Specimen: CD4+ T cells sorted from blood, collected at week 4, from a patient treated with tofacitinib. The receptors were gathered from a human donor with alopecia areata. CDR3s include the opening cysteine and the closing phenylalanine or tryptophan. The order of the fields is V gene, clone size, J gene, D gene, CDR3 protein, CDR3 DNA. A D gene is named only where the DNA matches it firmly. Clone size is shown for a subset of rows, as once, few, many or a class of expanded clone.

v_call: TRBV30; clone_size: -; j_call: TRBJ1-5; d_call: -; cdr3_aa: CAWSAGGRNQPQHF; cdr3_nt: TGTGCCTGGAGTGCTGGGGGCCGCAATCAGCCCCAGCATTTT
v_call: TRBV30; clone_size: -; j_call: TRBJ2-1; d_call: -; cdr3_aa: CAWSVLSGFYNEQFF; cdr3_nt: TGTGCCTGGAGTGTACTTAGCGGCTTTTACAATGAGCAGTTCTTC
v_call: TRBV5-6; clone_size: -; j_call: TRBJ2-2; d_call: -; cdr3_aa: CASSLGFAGELFF; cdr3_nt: TGTGCCAGCAGCTTGGGGTTCGCCGGGGAGCTGTTTTTT
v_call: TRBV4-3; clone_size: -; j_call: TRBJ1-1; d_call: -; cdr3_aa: CASSPAGNTEAFF; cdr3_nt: TGCGCCAGCAGCCCCGCGGGGAACACTGAAGCTTTCTTT
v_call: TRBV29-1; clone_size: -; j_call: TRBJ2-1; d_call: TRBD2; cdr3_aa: CSVLPSGRAGEQFF; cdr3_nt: TGCAGCGTTCTTCCTAGCGGGAGGGCCGGTGAGCAGTTCTTC
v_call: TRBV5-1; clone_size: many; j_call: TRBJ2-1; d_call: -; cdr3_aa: CASSLLGNEQFF; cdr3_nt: TGCGCCAGCAGCTTGCTAGGCAATGAGCAGTTCTTC
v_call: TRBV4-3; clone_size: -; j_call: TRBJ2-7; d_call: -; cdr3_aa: CASSQEGSAYYEQYF; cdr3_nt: TGCGCCAGCAGCCAAGAGGGCAGTGCTTACTACGAGCAGTACTTC
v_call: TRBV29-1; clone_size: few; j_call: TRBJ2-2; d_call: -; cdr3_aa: CSVSRGGANTGELFF; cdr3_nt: TGCAGCGTTTCCCGCGGGGGCGCGAACACCGGGGAGCTGTTTTTT
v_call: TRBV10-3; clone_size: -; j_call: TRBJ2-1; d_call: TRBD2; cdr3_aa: CAISSLAGGLNEQFF; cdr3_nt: TGTGCCATCAGCTCCCTAGCGGGGGGCCTCAATGAGCAGTTCTTC
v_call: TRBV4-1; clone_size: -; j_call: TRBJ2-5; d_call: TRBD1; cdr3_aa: CASSRRQGGRGPQETQYF; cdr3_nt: TGCGCCAGCAGCCGGCGACAGGGTGGACGGGGACCCCAAGAGACCCAGTACTTC
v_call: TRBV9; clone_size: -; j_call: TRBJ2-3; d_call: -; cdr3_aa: CASSVGLVSDTQYF; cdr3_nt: TGTGCCAGCAGCGTAGGGTTGGTCTCAGATACGCAGTATTTT
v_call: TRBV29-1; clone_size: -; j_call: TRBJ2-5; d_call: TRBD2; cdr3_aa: CSALGLAGGPETQYF; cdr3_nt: TGCAGCGCCCTCGGGCTAGCGGGGGGGCCAGAGACCCAGTACTTC
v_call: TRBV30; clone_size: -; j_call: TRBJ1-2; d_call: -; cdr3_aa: CAWSAAGDGYTF; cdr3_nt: TGTGCCTGGAGTGCGGCAGGGGATGGCTACACCTTC
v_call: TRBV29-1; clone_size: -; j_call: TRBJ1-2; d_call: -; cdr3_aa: CSVGAGTSNGYTF; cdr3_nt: TGCAGCGTTGGGGCCGGGACATCGAATGGCTACACCTTC
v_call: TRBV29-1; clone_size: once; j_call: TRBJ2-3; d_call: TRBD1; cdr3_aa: CSCHRGDTDTQYF; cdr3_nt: TGCAGCTGCCACAGGGGGGACACAGATACGCAGTATTTT
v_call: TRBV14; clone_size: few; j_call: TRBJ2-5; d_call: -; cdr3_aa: CASSLNKGNRRARYF; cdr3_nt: TGTGCCAGCAGCCTCAACAAAGGGAACCGGCGAGCGAGGTACTTC
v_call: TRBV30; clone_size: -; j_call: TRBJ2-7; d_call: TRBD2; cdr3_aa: CAWSGGSSPSEYF; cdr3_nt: TGTGCCTGGAGCGGCGGGAGCTCCCCCTCGGAGTACTTC
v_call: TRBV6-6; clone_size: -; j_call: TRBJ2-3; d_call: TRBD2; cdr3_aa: CASTEAGGTDTQYF; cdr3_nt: TGTGCCAGCACAGAAGCGGGAGGGACAGATACGCAGTATTTT
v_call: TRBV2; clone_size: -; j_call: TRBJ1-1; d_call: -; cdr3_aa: CASSALENTEAFF; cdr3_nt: TGTGCCAGCAGTGCTTTGGAGAACACTGAAGCTTTCTTT
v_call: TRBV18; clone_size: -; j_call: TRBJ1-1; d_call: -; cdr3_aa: CASSEGLDAEAFF; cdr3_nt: TGTGCCAGCTCAGAGGGCCTGGACGCTGAAGCTTTCTTT
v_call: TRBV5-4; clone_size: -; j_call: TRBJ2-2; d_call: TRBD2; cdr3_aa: CASSFASGSPRGTGELFF; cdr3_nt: TGTGCCAGCAGCTTTGCTAGCGGGAGTCCCAGGGGCACCGGGGAGCTGTTTTTT
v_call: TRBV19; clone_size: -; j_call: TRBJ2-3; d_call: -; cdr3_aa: CASSGSASTDTQYF; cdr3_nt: TGTGCCTCGTCGGGCAGCGCGAGCACAGATACGCAGTATTTT
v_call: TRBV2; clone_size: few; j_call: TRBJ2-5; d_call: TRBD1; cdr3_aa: CASRDRGLGETQYF; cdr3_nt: TGTGCCAGCAGGGACAGGGGGCTCGGAGAGACCCAGTACTTC
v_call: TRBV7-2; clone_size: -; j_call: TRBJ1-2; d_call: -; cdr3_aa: CASSFGGLRGYGYTF; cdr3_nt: TGTGCCAGCAGCTTTGGGGGACTGAGAGGCTATGGCTACACCTTC
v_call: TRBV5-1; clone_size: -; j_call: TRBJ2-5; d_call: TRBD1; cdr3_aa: CASSHGTGGGEETQYF; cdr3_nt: TGCGCCAGCAGTCACGGGACAGGGGGCGGCGAAGAGACCCAGTACTTC
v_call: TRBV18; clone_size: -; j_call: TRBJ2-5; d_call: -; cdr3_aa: CASSPFRSGQETQYF; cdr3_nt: TGTGCCAGCTCACCGTTTCGGTCAGGACAAGAGACCCAGTACTTC
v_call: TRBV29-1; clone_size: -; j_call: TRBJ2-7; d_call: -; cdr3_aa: CSVELQGTYEQYF; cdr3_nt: TGCAGCGTTGAGTTACAGGGTACCTACGAGCAGTACTTC
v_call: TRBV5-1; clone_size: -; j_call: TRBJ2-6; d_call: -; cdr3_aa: CASSLALSSGANVLTF; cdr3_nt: TGCGCCAGCAGCTTGGCGTTGAGCTCTGGGGCCAACGTCCTGACTTTC
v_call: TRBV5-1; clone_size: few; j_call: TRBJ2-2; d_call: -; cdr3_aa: CASSPALRGSAGELFF; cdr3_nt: TGCGCCAGCAGCCCCGCTCTACGGGGATCAGCCGGGGAGCTGTTTTTT